Listed here are 24 T cell receptor beta chains from one sample, sequenced in a study of CXCR3-negative and CXCR3-positive naive CD8 T cells. Study-wide results and caveats: CXCR3-positive naive cells had TRB CDR3s that were more hydrophobic than CXCR3-negative naive cells had.

No antigen is known for these receptors. 5' RACE with UMI labels generated the TRB cDNA libraries. TCRdb reprocessed the 5' RACE reads and stores each CDR3 protein as one record, lacking DNA. The sample data list some 120,000 distinct CDR3 sequences. Sequencing was carried out using naive CXCR3+ CD8+ T cells from blood. Noted subset: CD45RO-CCR7+CD27+CD95- naive CD8+ T cells expressing CXCR3 (TNR3+). These receptors all stem from a human donor in good health. Some clones in this sample may be carry-over from other donors' samples.

V and J are TRBV16 and TRBJ2-7; the TCRdb D gene call, TRBD2, has no DNA to confirm it. CDR3 length equals 13 residues. Germline V gives CDR1 KGHSY, CDR2 FQNENV. The CDR3 spells CASSQPPTYEQYF. The full variable domain, completed using reference TRBV16 and TRBJ2-7, is GEEVAQTPKHLVRGEGQKAKLYCAPIKGHSYVFWYQQVLKNEFKFLISFQNENVFDETGMPKERFSAKCLPNSPCSLEIQATKLEDSAVYFCASSQPPTYEQYFGPGTRLTVT.

This chain uses TRBV19 with TRBJ1-1. This CDR3 comprises 13 residues. Germline CDR1 and CDR2: LNHDA and SQIVND (reference sequence). CDR3 protein: CASSISANTEAFF.

The chain combines TRBV6-2 or TRBV6-3 with TRBJ2-5; TCRdb indicates TRBD1, and absent DNA this call remains unverified. The CDR3 runs to 13 residues. Germline CDR1 reads MNHEY; CDR2 reads SVGEGT. The CDR3 protein is CASREQGLETQYF.

The chain employs TRBV27 and TRBJ2-7; the TCRdb D gene call, TRBD1, has no DNA to confirm it. Germline V lookup: CDR1 MNHEY, CDR2 SMNVEV (reference sequence). The CDR3 is made up of 14 amino acids. CDR3 in amino acids: CASSSARGEYEQYF.

The V and J genes are TRBV7-9 and TRBJ2-1; TCRdb lists TRBD2, though no DNA is available to test this call. CDR1 and CDR2 (germline): SEHNR, FQNEAQ (reference sequence). This CDR3 comprises 14 residues. This CDR3 is CASDVSGVDYEQFF.

The genes are TRBV20-1 and TRBJ2-1; as DNA is missing, the TRBD2 call by TCRdb cannot be tested. This CDR3 spans 19 amino acids. Per the germline V gene, CDR1 is DFQATT and CDR2 is SNEGSKA (reference sequence). CDR3 in amino acids: CSARSVASGGLKGYNEQFF.

Here the CDR3 reads CASSAGPGTTGGEHGYTF. This rearrangement joins TRBV9 to TRBJ1-2. Germline CDR1 SGDLS, CDR2 YYNGEE. The CDR3 is 18 residues long.

The chain carries TRBV19 and TRBJ2-2; TCRdb lists TRBD1, though no DNA is available to test this call. CDR1 is LNHDA and CDR2 is SQIVND in the germline V gene (reference sequence). This CDR3 has 19 amino acids. CDR3 region: CASSSIYSRAGEDTGELFF.

The chain carries TRBV27 and TRBJ2-7. CDR1 is MNHEY and CDR2 is SMNVEV in the germline V gene (reference sequence). The CDR3 runs 13 residues. The CDR3 here is CASSFGGTYEQYF.

The chain links TRBV4-3 to TRBJ2-1. Germline CDR1 LGHNA, CDR2 YSLEER. This CDR3 comprises 16 residues. The CDR3 region is CASSQVLYRSYNEQFF.

The chain has TRBV3-1 and TRBJ2-7; as DNA is missing, the TRBD2 call by TCRdb cannot be tested. The V gene's germline CDR1 is LGHDT and CDR2 YNNKEL (reference sequence). This CDR3 has 21 amino acids. CDR3 protein: CASSQDLVGLAGGPRYYEQYF.

The rearrangement uses TRBV7-2 and TRBJ1-1; TCRdb designates TRBD1, a call that cannot be tested without DNA. The CDR3 runs to 12 residues. CDR1 and CDR2 (germline): SGHTA, FQGNSA. CDR3 amino acids: CASSWGDTEAFF.

This rearrangement joins TRBV2 to TRBJ1-1. The germline V gene has CDR1 SNHLY and CDR2 FYNNEI. The CDR3 has 12 amino acids. CDR3 protein: CASSVVNTEAFF.

The J gene is TRBJ2-7, the V gene TRBV28. The germline V gene has CDR1 MDHEN and CDR2 SYDVKM. The CDR3 has 12 residues. CDR3: CASSFLGYEQYF. Full variable domain (remainder filled in from reference TRBV28 and TRBJ2-7): DVKVTQSSRYLVKRTGEKVFLECVQDMDHENMFWYRQDPGLGLRLIYFSYDVKMKEKGDIPEGYSVSREKKERFSLILESASTNQTSMYLCASSFLGYEQYFGPGTRLTVT.

J is TRBJ2-3 and V is TRBV6-2 or TRBV6-3. Looked up from germline, CDR1 is MNHEY and CDR2 is SVGEGT. The CDR3 runs to 14 residues. CDR3 region: CASSYGSFTDTQYF.

V usage is TRBV13 and J usage is TRBJ2-7. The CDR3 is 15 amino acids. Germline assignment: CDR1 PRHDT and CDR2 FYEKMQ (reference sequence). Here the CDR3 reads CASSLGQPISYEQYF.

The J gene is TRBJ2-5, the V gene TRBV6-5; TCRdb picks TRBD1, but there is no DNA to check that call. The V gene's germline CDR1 is MNHEY and CDR2 SVGAGI. There are 15 residues in the CDR3. This chain's CDR3 is CASSPGGRIQETQYF.

V is TRBV29-1 and J is TRBJ1-1; the D call from TCRdb, TRBD1, cannot be confirmed without DNA. Germline V gives CDR1 SQVTM, CDR2 ANQGSEA. The CDR3 extends over 12 amino acids. The CDR3 here is CSVRQANTEAFF. The complete variable domain, with remaining parts taken from reference TRBV29-1 and TRBJ1-1, reads SAVISQKPSRDICQRGTSLTIQCQVDSQVTMMFWYRQQPGQSLTLIATANQGSEATYESGFVIDKFPISRPNLTFSTLTVSNMSPEDSSIYLCSVRQANTEAFFGQGTRLTVV.

The J gene is TRBJ2-1, the V gene TRBV28; TCRdb returns TRBD1, unconfirmable since there is no DNA. This CDR3 has 16 residues. Germline V gives CDR1 MDHEN, CDR2 SYDVKM. CDR3 sequence: CASRGLTGSVDNEQFF. The full variable domain, its missing parts supplied by reference TRBV28 and TRBJ2-1, is DVKVTQSSRYLVKRTGEKVFLECVQDMDHENMFWYRQDPGLGLRLIYFSYDVKMKEKGDIPEGYSVSREKKERFSLILESASTNQTSMYLCASRGLTGSVDNEQFFGPGTRLTVL.

The genes are TRBV29-1 and TRBJ1-2. The germline gives CDR1 SQVTM, CDR2 ANQGSEA. The CDR3 runs to 11 residues. CDR3: CSAQLYYGYTF.

The chain has TRBV9 and TRBJ2-3; the TCRdb D gene call, TRBD2, has no DNA to confirm it. This CDR3 is built from 14 residues. Germline-derived CDR1 and CDR2 are SGDLS and YYNGEE. CDR3 sequence: CASAESGSTDTQYF.

The rearrangement joins TRBV3-1 to TRBJ2-1; as DNA is missing, the TRBD1 call by TCRdb cannot be tested. The CDR3 spans 15 residues. The germline CDR1 and CDR2 sequences are LGHDT and YNNKEL (reference sequence). The CDR3 is CASSLPGTSYNEQFF.

The V call is TRBV13, the J call TRBJ2-3; TCRdb's D call of TRBD1 is untestable without DNA. Germline CDR1 PRHDT, CDR2 FYEKMQ (reference sequence). The CDR3 is 12 residues long. CDR3 amino acids: CASSYQGDTQYF. Supplemented by reference TRBV13 and TRBJ2-3, the full variable domain reads AAGVIQSPRHLIKEKRETATLKCYPIPRHDTVYWYQQGPGQDPQFLISFYEKMQSDKGSIPDRFSAQQFSDYHSELNMSSLELGDSALYFCASSYQGDTQYFGPGTRLTVL.

V gene TRBV28 combines with J gene TRBJ2-1; the D call of TRBD1 rests on TCRdb alone, since no DNA is present to check it. Germline V gene data show CDR1 as MDHEN and CDR2 as SYDVKM. This CDR3 is 17 amino acids long. The CDR3 protein is CASSPKSPGQGVNEQFF.